This is a list of T cell receptor beta chains from one sample in a study of cytomegalovirus exposure and HLA in healthy donors. TCRdb's table, derived via immunoSEQ multiplex PCR, lists solely in-frame clones and lacks some. Of over 75,000 clones listed, around 10% are singletons. The sequencing input was PBMCs. Source of these receptors: a man aged 50-59 years in good health and CMV-seropositive. Both conserved end residues are part of each CDR3. Fields, in order: J gene, V gene, CDR3 protein.

j_call: TRBJ2-2; v_call: TRBV9; cdr3_aa: CASSVRLASNTGELFF
j_call: TRBJ2-5; v_call: TRBV5-1; cdr3_aa: CASRPTSGREKQETQYF
j_call: TRBJ2-3; v_call: TRBV6-4; cdr3_aa: CASSDRASTDTQYF
j_call: TRBJ1-1; v_call: TRBV19; cdr3_aa: CASSPNSGGRIKAFF
j_call: TRBJ2-1; v_call: TRBV29-1; cdr3_aa: CGVEGLAGGPYNEQFF
j_call: TRBJ2-3; v_call: TRBV11-2; cdr3_aa: CASRKGLAEKSSTDTQYF
j_call: TRBJ2-7; v_call: TRBV6-6; cdr3_aa: CASSYNREYEQYF
j_call: TRBJ1-2; v_call: TRBV18; cdr3_aa: CASSPGARGDYGYTF
j_call: TRBJ2-1; v_call: TRBV10-3; cdr3_aa: CAISESPYNEQFF
j_call: TRBJ2-7; v_call: TRBV6-6; cdr3_aa: CASSDRGGHEQYF
j_call: TRBJ1-2; v_call: TRBV14; cdr3_aa: CASSRDMAYGYTF
j_call: TRBJ1-1; v_call: TRBV18; cdr3_aa: CASSPPRFAGVAFF
j_call: TRBJ2-6; v_call: TRBV5-1; cdr3_aa: CASSLEGATGRFSGANVLTF
j_call: TRBJ2-3; v_call: TRBV7-9; cdr3_aa: CAIIPGLNTDTQYF
j_call: TRBJ1-1; v_call: TRBV5-1; cdr3_aa: CASSPLDRRFEAFF
j_call: TRBJ1-2; v_call: TRBV28; cdr3_aa: CASWAGEDYGYTF
j_call: TRBJ1-1; v_call: TRBV11-2; cdr3_aa: CASSRTVNTEAFF
j_call: TRBJ2-7; v_call: TRBV5-6; cdr3_aa: CASNPTGGKYEQYF
j_call: TRBJ2-7; v_call: TRBV19; cdr3_aa: CASSSGRAYEQYF
j_call: TRBJ2-7; v_call: TRBV7-9; cdr3_aa: CASTADGGLGEQYF
j_call: TRBJ1-1; v_call: TRBV2; cdr3_aa: CASRLGTGAVGGNTEAFF
j_call: TRBJ1-2; v_call: TRBV28; cdr3_aa: CASTGGERVRGYTF
j_call: TRBJ2-2; v_call: TRBV4-3; cdr3_aa: CASNRGHGDTGELFF
j_call: TRBJ2-7; v_call: TRBV28; cdr3_aa: CATIKVVPDNLSYEQYF
j_call: TRBJ2-3; v_call: TRBV5-1; cdr3_aa: CASSLSTEADTQYF
j_call: TRBJ2-2; v_call: TRBV7-7; cdr3_aa: CASSLRVGTGELFF
j_call: TRBJ2-7; v_call: TRBV6-1; cdr3_aa: CASSEMRDRGYEQYF
j_call: TRBJ2-7; v_call: TRBV9; cdr3_aa: CASSVDGRPYEQYF
j_call: TRBJ2-2; v_call: TRBV5-8; cdr3_aa: CASSLFGLVNTGELFF
j_call: TRBJ2-2; v_call: TRBV30; cdr3_aa: CAWSVGLAWTGELFF
j_call: TRBJ2-7; v_call: TRBV18; cdr3_aa: CASSPQRVDSIYEQYF
j_call: TRBJ2-1; v_call: TRBV30; cdr3_aa: CAWRTGINEQFF
j_call: TRBJ2-1; v_call: TRBV10-3; cdr3_aa: CAISEVGTNNEQFF
j_call: TRBJ2-5; v_call: TRBV27; cdr3_aa: CASRALGRSPRYF
j_call: TRBJ2-1; v_call: TRBV10-3; cdr3_aa: CAISERGSSYNEQFF
j_call: TRBJ2-7; v_call: TRBV28; cdr3_aa: CASRKGVVEQYF
j_call: TRBJ2-1; v_call: TRBV2; cdr3_aa: CASSATSGRSGEQFF
j_call: TRBJ2-3; v_call: TRBV4-3; cdr3_aa: CASSQALAGGHTQYF
j_call: TRBJ2-7; v_call: TRBV29-1; cdr3_aa: CSVEGDRGYEQHF
j_call: TRBJ2-1; v_call: TRBV28; cdr3_aa: CASNLGGSRGYNEQFF
j_call: TRBJ2-6; v_call: TRBV29-1; cdr3_aa: CSVEGSGGQGAPRDGANVLTF
j_call: TRBJ2-1; v_call: TRBV6-5; cdr3_aa: CASNKAGGPYNEQFF
j_call: TRBJ2-7; v_call: TRBV13; cdr3_aa: CASSPGQGAYEQYF
j_call: TRBJ2-7; v_call: TRBV21-1; cdr3_aa: CASSSVGGGRYEQYF
j_call: TRBJ2-1; v_call: TRBV7-3; cdr3_aa: CASSQNRAGYNEQFF
j_call: TRBJ1-5; v_call: TRBV13; cdr3_aa: CASSLGPGSSNQPQHF
j_call: TRBJ2-1; v_call: TRBV7-7; cdr3_aa: CASSTGTGANNEQFF
j_call: TRBJ1-6; v_call: TRBV6-1; cdr3_aa: CASSEIFTGRNSPLHF
j_call: TRBJ1-2; v_call: TRBV11-2; cdr3_aa: CASSPGQNYGYTF
j_call: TRBJ1-1; v_call: TRBV6-6; cdr3_aa: CASTEGGREAFF
j_call: TRBJ2-7; v_call: TRBV5-1; cdr3_aa: CASSSDYEQYF
j_call: TRBJ1-5; v_call: TRBV6-1; cdr3_aa: CASSEQPEGVNQPQHF
j_call: TRBJ1-1; v_call: TRBV4-1; cdr3_aa: CASSQPLGGPNTEAFF